This entry is about one T cell receptor beta chain. Its antigen is as yet unknown. The CDR3 sequence is 15 residues long. Germline CDR1 reads SEHNR; CDR2 reads FQNEAQ (reference sequence). Trimming left V 5 bases short and J 1 base short, with 11 bases between. The data are from a study of T cell responses to AZD1222 COVID-19 vaccine. Study-wide results and caveats: A reported finding is that nearly half of spike-specific TCRs target unmutated variant regions. Of the AZD1222 recipients, only 5 or 6 were seropositive at baseline. White British ancestry dominated among donors, who included more females, and clonal diversity was possibly underestimated.

TCRdb's copy holds only in-frame clones and misses some; the assay was immunoSEQ multiplex PCR. The sample contains 150,000 to 200,000 clones, around 94% of which appear only once. The specimen comprised peripheral blood, sampled 28 days after the second AZD1222 dose. This chain connects TRBV7-9 to TRBJ2-2, with D unresolved. This clonotype was obtained from an adult who received the AZD1222 COVID-19 vaccine. The CDR3 DNA reads TGTGCCAGCAGCCCGCCGACACAGAACACCGGGGAGCTGTTTTTT. It specifies CASSPPTQNTGELFF.